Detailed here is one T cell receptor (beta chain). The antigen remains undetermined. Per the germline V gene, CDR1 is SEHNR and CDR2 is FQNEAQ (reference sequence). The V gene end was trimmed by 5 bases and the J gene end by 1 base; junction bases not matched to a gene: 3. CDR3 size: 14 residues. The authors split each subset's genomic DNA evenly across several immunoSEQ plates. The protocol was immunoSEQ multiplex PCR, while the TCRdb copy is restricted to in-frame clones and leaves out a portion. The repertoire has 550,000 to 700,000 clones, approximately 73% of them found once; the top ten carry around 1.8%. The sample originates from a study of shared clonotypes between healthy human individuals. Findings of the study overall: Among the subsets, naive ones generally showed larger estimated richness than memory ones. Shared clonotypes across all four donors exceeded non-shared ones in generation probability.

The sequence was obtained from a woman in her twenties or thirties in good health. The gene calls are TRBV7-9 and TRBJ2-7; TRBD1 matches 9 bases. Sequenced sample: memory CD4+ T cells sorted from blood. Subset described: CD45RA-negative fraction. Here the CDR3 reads CASSPGTGSYEQYF. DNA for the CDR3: TGTGCCAGCAGCCCCGGGACAGGGTCCTACGAGCAGTACTTC.